The TCR beta chain described here comes from a study of T cell responses to AZD1222 COVID-19 vaccine. Points on this clone: The antigen is not known.

The method was immunoSEQ multiplex PCR; TCRdb's version includes in-frame clones alone and lacks a portion of them. The sample shows 65,000 to 95,000 clones, 75% to 90% of them seen only once. Study-level points and caveats: Spike-specific TCR breadth rose after two AZD1222 doses, and depth rose as well.

Timing groups of about 4 and about 12 weeks for second doses were pooled. This CDR3 region has 14 residues. Germline assignment: CDR1 KGHSH and CDR2 LQKENI. Trimming took off 4 bases at V and 0 bases at J, with 7 bases between the two ends. The TCR was taken from an adult who received the AZD1222 COVID-19 vaccine. The starting material was peripheral blood, obtained 28 days after the second AZD1222 dose. The chain employs TRBV18 and TRBJ1-5; unclear D gene. The CDR3, as DNA: TGTGCCAGCTCACGGGAAAGTAGCAATCAGCCCCAGCATTTT. This gives the protein CASSRESSNQPQHF.